This TCR beta chain was identified during a study of beta chain features in type 1 diabetes. Turning to the study itself: Across the samples, 100 million to 130 million sorted cells were examined in total. Findings of the study overall: There were fewer insertions and more deletions at the VDJ junctions of type 1 diabetes patients.

The CDR3 is 15 residues long. Deletions cut 5 bases from V and 4 bases from J, with 14 bases between. Germline V gene sequence: CDR1 SGHVS, CDR2 FQNEAQ. In its sample, this clone was seen a few times. The antigen remains undetermined. Expressed TCRB transcripts were sequenced after all isolated RNA was converted to cDNA. The method was immunoSEQ multiplex PCR; TCRdb's version includes in-frame clones alone and lacks a portion of them. The sample lists roughly 300,000 clones; 14% were seen once. Each of the CD4+ naive, central memory, regulatory and stem cell-like memory populations was sorted via CD45RO/CCR7/CD25/CD127/CD95/CD27.

The V and J genes are TRBV7-8 and TRBJ2-2; D uncertain. The sequence derives from a man aged 25-45 years in good health. The sample consisted of central memory CD4+ T cells from blood. The CDR3 protein is CASSPTTSTTGELFF. The CDR3 DNA sequence: TGTGCCAGCAGCCCTACGACCTCAACCACCGGGGAGCTGTTTTTT.